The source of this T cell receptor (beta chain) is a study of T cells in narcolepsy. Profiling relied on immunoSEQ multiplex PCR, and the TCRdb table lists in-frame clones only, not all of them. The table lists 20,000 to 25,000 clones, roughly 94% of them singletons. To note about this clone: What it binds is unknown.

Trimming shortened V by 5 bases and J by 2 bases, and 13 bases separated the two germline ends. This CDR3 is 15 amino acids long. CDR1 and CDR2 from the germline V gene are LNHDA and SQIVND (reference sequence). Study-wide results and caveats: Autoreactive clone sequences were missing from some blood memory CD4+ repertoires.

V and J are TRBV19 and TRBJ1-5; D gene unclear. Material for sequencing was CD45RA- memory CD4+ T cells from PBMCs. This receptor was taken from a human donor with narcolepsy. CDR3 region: CASSPTHRGNQPQHF. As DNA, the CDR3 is TGTGCCAGTAGTCCAACCCACCGAGGCAATCAGCCCCAGCATTTT. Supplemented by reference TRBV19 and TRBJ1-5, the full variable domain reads DGGITQSPKYLFRKEGQNVTLSCEQNLNHDAMYWYRQDPGQGLRLIYYSQIVNDFQKGDIAEGYSVSREKKESFPLTVTSAQKNPTAFYLCASSPTHRGNQPQHFGDGTRLSIL.